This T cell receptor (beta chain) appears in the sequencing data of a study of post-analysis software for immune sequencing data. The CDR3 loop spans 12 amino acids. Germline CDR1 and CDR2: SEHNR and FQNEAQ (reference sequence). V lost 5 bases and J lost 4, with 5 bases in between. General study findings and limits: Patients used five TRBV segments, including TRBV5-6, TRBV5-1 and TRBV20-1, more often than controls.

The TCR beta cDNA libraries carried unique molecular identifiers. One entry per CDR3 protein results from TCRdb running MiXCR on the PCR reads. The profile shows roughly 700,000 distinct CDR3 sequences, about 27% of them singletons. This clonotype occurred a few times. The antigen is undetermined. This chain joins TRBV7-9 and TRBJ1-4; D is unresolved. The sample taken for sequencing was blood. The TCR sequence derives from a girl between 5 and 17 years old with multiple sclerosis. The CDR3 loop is CASSRGNEKLFF. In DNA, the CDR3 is TGTGCCAGCAGCCGGGGTAATGAAAAACTGTTTTTT. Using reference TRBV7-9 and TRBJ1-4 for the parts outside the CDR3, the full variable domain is DTGVSQNPRHKITKRGQNVTFRCDPISEHNRLYWYRQTLGQGPEFLTYFQNEAQLEKSRLLSDRFSAERPKGSFSTLEIQRTEQGDSAMYLCASSRGNEKLFFGSGTQLSVL.